The source of this TCR beta chain is a study of T cells in localized non-small cell lung cancer. Study outcomes and limitations: Turning up in adjacent lung were a median around 60 of the top 100 tumor clones. Prolonged overall survival went with higher T cell density in the blood. Tumor showed lower T cell clonality than uninvolved adjacent lung, where it was highest. Sequencing was limited to one tumor region, leaving the possibility of heterogeneity open.

TCRdb's copy holds only in-frame clones and misses some; the assay was immunoSEQ multiplex PCR. This table holds about 51,000 clones, around 86% found once. Details on this clone: The antigen is not known.

This TCR came from a man aged 35-75 years with stage III lung adenocarcinoma. The material was peripheral blood mononuclear cells, obtained before any cancer treatment.

The DNA for the CDR3 is TGTGCCACCTCGAACCCCCCGCAGGAGACCCAGTACTTC. It encodes CATSNPPQETQYF. This chain uses TRBV6-6 with TRBJ2-5; D is uncertain. Trimming cost V 10 bases and J 5 bases, with 17 bases left between them. This CDR3 is built from 13 residues. CDR1 MNHNY and CDR2 SVGAGI come from the germline V gene (reference sequence).